Shown below are 18 T cell receptor beta chains from a single sample sequenced in a study of response to subunit inactivated influenza vaccine (dated by TCRdb to the late 2010s). The library came from RT-PCR. Instrument used: Illumina HiSeq 2500. The public reads were reanalyzed by TCRdb: fastp trimming at Q25, MiXCR alignment, in-frame beta chains only. Under each unique CDR3 protein, matching rows form one entry showing the most common genes and DNA. The sample has around 500,000 distinct CDR3 sequences on record, 10% to 11% of them singletons. The biggest ten clones account for 9.5% to 15% of the sample. Read against the paper, the sample's time point label means: 45 days after influenza vaccine administration. The sequencing used PBMCs from blood, collected roughly 6 weeks after vaccination. The receptors were gathered from a man in his fifties who received an inactivated influenza vaccine. Donor details come from another sample of the same person, matched by shared clones.

This clonotype came up a few times. This chain links TRBV6-1 with TRBJ2-5, with 7 bases fitting TRBD2. The J segment lost 4 bases and the V segment lost 10 bases, leaving 15 bases of the junction unmatched. Germline CDR1 reads MNHNS; CDR2 reads SASEGT. This CDR3 comprises 15 residues. CDR3 bases: TGTGCCACCAAGCTTGGCGGAGCGGGGCGAGAGACCCAGTACTTC. It yields the protein CATKLGGAGRETQYF.

There are a few counts of this clonotype. This chain joins TRBV11-2 and TRBJ2-1; D perhaps matches TRBD2 (6 bases). The CDR3 runs to 17 residues. V dropped 0 bases and J dropped 3 bases, with 15 bases sitting between them. The germline CDR1 and CDR2 sequences are SGHAT and FQNNGV. The CDR3 spells CASSLEVAEAYYNEQFF. For the CDR3, the DNA is TGTGCCAGCAGCTTAGAGGTAGCGGAGGCCTACTACAATGAGCAGTTCTTC.

This clonotype was detected a few times. The chain joins TRBV25-1 to TRBJ1-6, with 8 positions matching TRBD1. The CDR3 is 15 residues long. The trim removed 5 bases at V and 8 bases at J, leaving 8 bases unmatched. Germline V gives CDR1 MGHDK, CDR2 SYGVNS. The CDR3: CASSIRQGPDSPLHF. CDR3 nucleotides: TGTGCCAGCAGTATTCGACAGGGGCCTGATTCACCCCTCCACTTT.

The sample holds a few counts of this clonotype. The chain has TRBV7-9 and TRBJ2-7, with D maybe TRBD1 (5 bases). There are 13 residues in the CDR3. From germline, CDR1 is SEHNR and CDR2 FQNEAQ (reference sequence). V was trimmed by 5 bases and J by 4 bases, leaving 12 bases between them. As DNA, the CDR3 is TGTGCCAGCAGCCGTCGACAGAGATACGAGCAGTACTTC. Its translation: CASSRRQRYEQYF.

The chain couples TRBV4-1 to TRBJ1-2; a possible D gene is TRBD1 (5 bases). The CDR3 totals 15 residues. Germline V gene sequence: CDR1 MGHRA, CDR2 YSYEKL. V was clipped by 0 bases and J by 7 bases, with 15 bases between them. The CDR3 is CASSQEEGRKTGYTF. In DNA form, the CDR3 reads TGCGCCAGCAGCCAAGAAGAGGGACGGAAGACTGGCTACACCTTC.

There are many counts of this clonotype. The genes are TRBV15 and TRBJ2-1; D is possibly TRBD1 (5 bases). The germline CDR1 and CDR2 sequences are LNHNV and YYDKDF (reference sequence). Trimming pared 0 bases from V and 6 bases from J, leaving 9 bases between. This CDR3 spans 14 amino acids. The CDR3 protein is CATSREGRRNEQFF. The CDR3 DNA follows: TGTGCCACCAGCAGAGAGGGGCGGCGCAATGAGCAGTTCTTC.

This clonotype was detected once. A much larger clone differs from this one at a single base, so this may be a read error. The chain has TRBV6-5 and TRBJ1-3; unclear D gene. The CDR3 has 15 residues. Germline V gene data show CDR1 as MNHEY and CDR2 as SVGAGI. Trimming stripped 0 bases from V and 0 bases from J, with 6 bases between. CDR3 coding DNA: TGTGCCAGCAGTTACTCTGGCAGCTCTGGAAACACCATATATTTT. Amino acid sequence: CASSYSGSSGNTIYF.

This clonotype was seen more than once but under ten times. The chain links TRBV12-3 or TRBV12-4 to TRBJ1-5; D is uncertain. The CDR3 runs to 11 residues. Trimming removed 5 bases at V and 6 bases at J, with 5 bases between. CDR3 in amino acids: CASSPPQPQHF. The CDR3 nucleotides read TGTGCCAGCAGTCCACCTCAGCCCCAGCATTTT.

Notes on this clonotype: The CDR3 ends on some other residue instead of the conserved phenylalanine or tryptophan, so this is likely a read error. This chain links TRBV4-3 with TRBJ1-3; D is possibly TRBD1 (6 bases). CDR3 length: 16 amino acids. CDR1 and CDR2 from the germline V gene are LGHNA and YSLEER. V was clipped by 3 bases and J by 4 bases, with 16 bases between them. The CDR3: CASSQNNRVTGNTIYS. The CDR3 DNA reads TGCGCCAGCAGCCAGAACAACAGGGTTACCGGAAACACCATATATTCT.

The chain links TRBV7-2 to TRBJ2-5; D unclear. This CDR3 spans 15 amino acids. V was pared by 1 base and J by 5 bases, with 14 bases between. The germline V gene encodes CDR1 SGHTA and CDR2 FQGNSA. CDR3 in DNA: TGTGCCAGCAGCTTAGGGGTGGGATCGCGGGAGACCCAGTACTTC. It codes for CASSLGVGSRETQYF.

This clonotype was picked up a small number of times. V and J are TRBV25-1 and TRBJ2-5; weak D call: TRBD2 (6 bases). Trimming removed 1 base from V and 4 bases from J, with 10 bases in between. Germline loops: CDR1 MGHDK, CDR2 SYGVNS. The CDR3 runs to 14 residues. The DNA for the CDR3 is TGTGCCAGCAGTGAATTCTTGGGACTAGAGACCCAGTACTTC. Its protein is CASSEFLGLETQYF.

This clonotype was found many times. This chain uses TRBV11-2 with TRBJ2-1, with 8 bases aligning to TRBD2. V lost 6 bases and J lost 6; bases outside the gene matches: 7. Germline values: CDR1 SGHAT, CDR2 FQNNGV. The CDR3 covers 14 residues. The CDR3 DNA reads as TGTGCCAGCAGAAAAACCGGGACTAGCAATGAGCAGTTCTTC. It yields the protein CASRKTGTSNEQFF.

This clonotype was picked up many times. This rearrangement joins TRBV12-3 or TRBV12-4 to TRBJ2-5, with TRBD2 as a possible D gene (5 bases). V lost 4 bases and J lost 1, with 10 bases in between. This CDR3 region has 14 residues. CDR3 in DNA: TGTGCCAGCAGTTCCGGACTCACCCAAGAGACCCAGTACTTC. It translates to CASSSGLTQETQYF.

This clonotype came up a few times. The V gene is TRBV7-8, the J gene TRBJ1-3, with 7 bases aligning to TRBD1. This CDR3 is built from 16 residues. The germline CDR1 and CDR2 sequences are SGHVS and FQNEAQ. J was trimmed by 5 bases and V by 5 bases; bases with no gene match: 12. The CDR3 reads CASSPRQGITRNTIYF. CDR3 nucleotide sequence: TGTGCCAGCAGCCCGCGACAGGGTATCACTCGAAACACCATATATTTT.

For this clonotype: An end of the junction differs from the germline gene, which may be a read error. V usage is TRBV7-8 and J usage is TRBJ2-7, with 7 bases that match TRBD1. CDR3 length equals 15 residues. From germline, CDR1 is SGHVS and CDR2 FQNEAQ. The CDR3: CTSSLDGQASYEQHF. The CDR3 region has the DNA TGTACCAGCAGCTTAGACGGACAGGCCTCCTACGAGCAGCACTTC.

Many counts were recorded for this clonotype. V and J are TRBV27 and TRBJ1-5, with D uncertain. Per the germline V gene, CDR1 is MNHEY and CDR2 is SMNVEV (reference sequence). The CDR3 extends over 15 amino acids. V lost 5 bases and J 0 bases, leaving 11 bases between the germline ends. CDR3 sequence reads: CASSVGPYSNQPQHF. The DNA for the CDR3 is TGTGCCAGCAGTGTTGGACCTTATAGCAATCAGCCCCAGCATTTT.

V and J are TRBV11-2 and TRBJ2-2; D might be TRBD1 (6 bases). V gave up 5 bases and J gave up 7 bases, with 14 bases separating them. CDR1 is SGHAT and CDR2 is FQNNGV in the germline V gene. The CDR3 spans 14 residues. The CDR3: CASSPGQLVGELFF. CDR3 DNA: TGTGCCAGCAGCCCCGGACAGCTCGTCGGGGAGCTGTTTTTT.

The rearrangement uses TRBV20-1 and TRBJ2-1, with D hard to call. Per the germline V gene, CDR1 is DFQATT and CDR2 is SNEGSKA (reference sequence). This CDR3 is 12 amino acids long. The V gene lost 3 bases and the J gene lost 12 bases, with 15 bases spanning the gap. The CDR3 DNA reads as TGCAGTGCTAGCGACATTGACGTTTGGCAGTTCTTC. This encodes CSASDIDVWQFF.